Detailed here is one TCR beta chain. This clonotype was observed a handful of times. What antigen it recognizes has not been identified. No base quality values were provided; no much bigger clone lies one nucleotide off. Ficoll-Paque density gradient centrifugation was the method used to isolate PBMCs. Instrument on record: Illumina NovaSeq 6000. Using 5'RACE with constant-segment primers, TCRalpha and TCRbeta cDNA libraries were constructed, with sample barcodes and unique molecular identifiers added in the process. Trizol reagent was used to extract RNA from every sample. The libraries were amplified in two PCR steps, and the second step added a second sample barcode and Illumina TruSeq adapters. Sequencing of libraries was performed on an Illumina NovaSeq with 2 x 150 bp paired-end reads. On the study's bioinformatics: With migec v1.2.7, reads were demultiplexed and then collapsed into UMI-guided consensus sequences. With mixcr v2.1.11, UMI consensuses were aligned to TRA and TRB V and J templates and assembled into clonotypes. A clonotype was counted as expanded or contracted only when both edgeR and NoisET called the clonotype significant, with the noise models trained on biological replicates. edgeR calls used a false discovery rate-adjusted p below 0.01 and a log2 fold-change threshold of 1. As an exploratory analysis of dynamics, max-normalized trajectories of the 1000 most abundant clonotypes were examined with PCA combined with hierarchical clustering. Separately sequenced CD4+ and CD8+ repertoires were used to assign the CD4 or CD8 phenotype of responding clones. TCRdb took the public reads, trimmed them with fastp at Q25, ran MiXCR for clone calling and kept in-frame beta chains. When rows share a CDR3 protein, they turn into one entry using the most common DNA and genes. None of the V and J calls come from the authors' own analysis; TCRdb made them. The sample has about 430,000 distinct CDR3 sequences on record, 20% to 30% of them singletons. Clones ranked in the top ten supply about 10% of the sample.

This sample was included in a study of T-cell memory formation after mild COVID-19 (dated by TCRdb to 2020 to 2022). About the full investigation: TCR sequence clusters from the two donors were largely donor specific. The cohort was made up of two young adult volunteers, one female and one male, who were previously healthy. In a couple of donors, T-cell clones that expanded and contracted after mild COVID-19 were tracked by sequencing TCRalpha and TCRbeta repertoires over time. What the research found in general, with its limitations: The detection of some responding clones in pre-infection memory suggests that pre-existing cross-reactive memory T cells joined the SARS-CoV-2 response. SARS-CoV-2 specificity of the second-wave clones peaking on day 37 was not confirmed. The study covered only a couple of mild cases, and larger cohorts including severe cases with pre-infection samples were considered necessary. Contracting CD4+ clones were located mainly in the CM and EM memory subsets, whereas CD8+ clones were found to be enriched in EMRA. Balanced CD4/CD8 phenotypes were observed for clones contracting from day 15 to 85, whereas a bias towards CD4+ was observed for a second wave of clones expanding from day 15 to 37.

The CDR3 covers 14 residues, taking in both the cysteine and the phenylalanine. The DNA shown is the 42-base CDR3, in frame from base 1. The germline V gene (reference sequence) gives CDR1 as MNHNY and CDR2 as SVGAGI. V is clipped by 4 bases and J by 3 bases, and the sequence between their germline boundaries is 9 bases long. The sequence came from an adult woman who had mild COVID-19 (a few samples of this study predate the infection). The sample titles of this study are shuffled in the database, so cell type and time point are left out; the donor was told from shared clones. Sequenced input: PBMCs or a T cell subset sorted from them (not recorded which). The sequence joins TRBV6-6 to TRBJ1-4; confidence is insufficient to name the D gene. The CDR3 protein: CASSSNSPNEKLFF. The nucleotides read TGTGCCAGCAGTTCGAACAGCCCTAATGAAAAACTGTTTTTT.